This TCR beta chain was found in a study of blood T cells in healthy people across ages. The overall study: Per every two T cells, about one barcoded beta molecule was captured by template switching.

Findings and caveats of the study: Diversity was higher, and naive CD4+ cells more numerous, in long-lived donors than in aged donors.

A note on this clonotype: The antigen is undetermined.

The CDR3 is made up of 14 amino acids. V was shortened by 4 bases and J by 6 bases, with 12 bases between the two germline ends. Germline loops: CDR1 LGHNA, CDR2 YSLEER. The use of a sample-barcoded 5' primer and a J-beta primer mix characterized a second PCR of roughly 6 to 12 cycles. TCRdb processed the 5' RACE reads anew with MiXCR; each CDR3 protein has one entry. This table has 1 million to 1.2 million distinct CDR3 sequences, 30% to 40% appearing once. The chain carries TRBV4-3 and TRBJ2-2; maybe TRBD1 (6 bases). This sequence originates from a man younger than 30 in good health. Sequenced input: blood. CDR3 amino acids: CASSLITGSGELFF. The CDR3 DNA is TGCGCCAGCAGCCTCATTACAGGGTCCGGGGAGCTGTTTTTT.